Shown below are 16 T cell receptor beta chains from a single sample sequenced in a study of OX40 agonist ivuxolimab in advanced cancers. Data came from immunoSEQ multiplex PCR; TCRdb stores just in-frame clones and leaves some out. The data show about 29,000 clones, roughly 80% seen once. Sequenced material: CD4+ or CD8+ T cells sorted from blood, taken in a trial of the OX40 agonist ivuxolimab. The source of these receptors is an adult with an advanced solid tumor such as melanoma, head and neck, liver or kidney cancer.

The CDR3 region is CASSYSAESSYNEQFF. Written as DNA, the CDR3 is TGTGCCAGCAGCTATTCAGCGGAAAGCTCCTACAATGAGCAGTTCTTC. V is TRBV27 and J is TRBJ2-1; tentative D call: TRBD2 (5 bases). Trimming left V 6 bases short and J 0 bases short, with 15 bases between. This CDR3 spans 16 amino acids. Germline V lookup: CDR1 MNHEY, CDR2 SMNVEV (reference sequence).

The chain joins TRBV4-1 to TRBJ2-7; weak D call: TRBD2 (6 bases). Germline assignment: CDR1 MGHRA and CDR2 YSYEKL. The CDR3 covers 13 residues. V was clipped by 3 bases and J by 6 bases, with 12 bases between them. CDR3: CASSQPGGFEQYF. The CDR3 coding sequence is TGCGCCAGCAGCCAGCCCGGGGGTTTCGAGCAGTACTTC.

The rearrangement joins TRBV28 to TRBJ2-3; 7 bases agree with TRBD2. This CDR3 is 15 amino acids long. The junction had 4 bases not matched to a gene; V was cut back by 2 bases and J by 2 bases. Germline CDR1 and CDR2: MDHEN and SYDVKM. The CDR3 region has the DNA TGTGCCAGCAGTTTACTGGCGGGAGTCACAGATACGCAGTATTTT. As protein: CASSLLAGVTDTQYF. Variable domain in full (rest from reference TRBV28 and TRBJ2-3): DVKVTQSSRYLVKRTGEKVFLECVQDMDHENMFWYRQDPGLGLRLIYFSYDVKMKEKGDIPEGYSVSREKKERFSLILESASTNQTSMYLCASSLLAGVTDTQYFGPGTRLTVL.

This chain links TRBV18 with TRBJ2-7; D is uncertain. The V gene's germline CDR1 is KGHSH and CDR2 LQKENI. CDR3 length equals 13 residues. Deletions cut 2 bases from V and 5 bases from J, with 10 bases between. CDR3 sequence reads: CASSPGSADEQYF. The CDR3 DNA reads as TGTGCCAGCTCACCAGGATCCGCGGACGAGCAGTACTTC.

The CDR3 DNA reads as TGTGCCAGCGCGGAGGAATCGACTGATGAAAAACTGTTTTTT. Its protein is CASAEESTDEKLFF. The chain recombines TRBV7-3 with TRBJ1-4; D unclear. Between the trimmed V and J ends, which lost 8 bases and 6 bases, there was a span of 16 bases. CDR3 size: 14 residues. CDR1 is SGHTA, CDR2 FQGTGA, per germline.

This clone was picked up a small number of times. The chain links TRBV25-1 to TRBJ1-5; D remains ambiguous. This CDR3 has 16 amino acids. Germline CDR1 and CDR2: MGHDK and SYGVNS. Trimming removed 7 bases at V and 0 bases at J, with 16 bases between. CDR3 nucleotides: TGTGCCAGCAAAAGGAGAGGGAGAGATAGCAATCAGCCCCAGCATTTT. As protein: CASKRRGRDSNQPQHF. The full variable domain, rest sourced from reference TRBV25-1 and TRBJ1-5, is EADIYQTPRYLVIGTGKKITLECSQTMGHDKMYWYQQDPGMELHLIHYSYGVNSTEKGDLSSESTVSRIRTEHFPLTLESARPSHTSQYLCASKRRGRDSNQPQHFGDGTRLSIL.

Written as DNA, the CDR3 is TGTGCCAGCAGCCTCCACGGGACGTACGAGCAGTACTTC. It encodes CASSLHGTYEQYF. V usage is TRBV11-2 and J usage is TRBJ2-7; either TRBD1 or TRBD2 may supply D (5 bases each). The CDR3 has 13 residues. Germline loops: CDR1 SGHAT, CDR2 FQNNGV. V was trimmed by 5 bases and J by 4 bases, leaving 12 bases between them.

The chain couples TRBV9 to TRBJ1-2, with D unclear. CDR3 length equals 14 residues. Germline values: CDR1 SGDLS, CDR2 YYNGEE. V was clipped by 4 bases and J by 8 bases, with 18 bases between them. CDR3 region: CASSKHGGGLGYTF. Here the CDR3 DNA reads TGTGCCAGCAGCAAACATGGTGGAGGGTTAGGCTACACCTTC.

V gene TRBV5-6 combines with J gene TRBJ1-3; D is undetermined. The V gene's germline CDR1 is SGHDT and CDR2 YYEEEE. There are 18 residues in the CDR3. V lost 0 bases and J lost 2, with 18 bases in between. The CDR3 DNA is TGTGCCAGCAGCTTGGCCTTTTCGGGATCCCGGCCTGGAAACACCATATATTTT. Translated: CASSLAFSGSRPGNTIYF. The complete variable domain, with remaining parts taken from reference TRBV5-6 and TRBJ1-3, reads DAGVTQSPTHLIKTRGQQVTLRCSPKSGHDTVSWYQQALGQGPQFIFQYYEEEERQRGNFPDRFSGHQFPNYSSELNVNALLLGDSALYLCASSLAFSGSRPGNTIYFGEGSWLTVV.

This clone rates as medium-sized. V usage is TRBV5-4 and J usage is TRBJ2-5, with 9 bases fitting TRBD2. With 4 bases clipped from V and 0 bases from J, the junction kept 7 bases outside the gene matches. This CDR3 comprises 16 residues. In germline, CDR1 is SGHNT, CDR2 YYREEE (reference sequence). CDR3 protein: CASSHLTSGDQETQYF. Written as DNA, the CDR3 is TGTGCCAGCAGCCATTTGACTAGCGGAGACCAAGAGACCCAGTACTTC.

The chain has TRBV5-1 and TRBJ2-1; no reliable D call. The CDR3 length is 14 residues. The V end lost 4 bases, the J end lost 3 bases, and 11 bases lay between the germline ends. Germline V gene lookup returns CDR1 SGHRS and CDR2 YFSETQ. CDR3 DNA sequence: TGCGCCAGCAGCCCCCGGGCCTACTACAATGAGCAGTTCTTC. Protein: CASSPRAYYNEQFF.

V usage is TRBV5-1 and J usage is TRBJ2-7; D not certain. Germline assignment: CDR1 SGHRS and CDR2 YFSETQ. V was trimmed by 0 bases and J by 3 bases, leaving 10 bases between them. The CDR3 runs to 14 residues. CDR3: CASSLAGRVYEQYF. CDR3 bases: TGCGCCAGCAGCTTGGCAGGTAGGGTCTACGAGCAGTACTTC.

A few counts support this clone. The chain uses TRBV5-6 and TRBJ2-5; D unresolved. The V end was cut by 0 bases, the J end by 4 bases, with 7 bases between. The germline V gene has CDR1 SGHDT and CDR2 YYEEEE. This CDR3 is built from 13 residues. In DNA, the CDR3 is TGTGCCAGCAGCTTGGTCCAAGGAGAGACCCAGTACTTC. This gives the protein CASSLVQGETQYF.

The chain joins TRBV6-5 to TRBJ2-7, with D tentatively TRBD2 (5 bases). V dropped 3 bases and J dropped 3 bases, with 12 bases sitting between them. The length of the CDR3 is 14 residues. Per the germline V gene, CDR1 is MNHEY and CDR2 is SVGAGI. The chain's CDR3 is CASSYVIGGYEQYF. DNA for the CDR3: TGTGCCAGCAGTTATGTAATAGGAGGCTACGAGCAGTACTTC.

V is TRBV30 and J is TRBJ2-1; the match to TRBD2 covers 7 bases. After removal of 0 bases from V and 3 bases from J, the junction contained 14 bases not matched to a gene. The CDR3 length is 18 residues. CDR1 and CDR2 from the germline V gene are GTSNPN and SVGIG (reference sequence). CDR3 sequence (DNA): TGTGCCTGGAGTGTAAGTGCTGTGTGGGAGGGGATCTACAATGAGCAGTTCTTC. Translated: CAWSVSAVWEGIYNEQFF.

V is TRBV9 and J is TRBJ2-1; D perhaps matches TRBD2 (6 bases). The CDR3 contains 15 residues. V lost 4 bases and J lost 10, with 21 bases in between. Germline CDR1 SGDLS, CDR2 YYNGEE. The CDR3 DNA reads as TGTGCCAGCAGCCCCCCCCAGGGACCCGGGGGAGAGCAGTTCTTC. It is translated as CASSPPQGPGGEQFF.